This T cell receptor beta chain was recorded in a study of T cell responses to AZD1222 COVID-19 vaccine. Overall study results and limits: Possibly, clonal diversity was underestimated; donors were largely white British and included more females. Unmutated variant regions are reportedly targeted by nearly half of spike-specific TCRs.

Clones were sequenced by immunoSEQ multiplex PCR, and TCRdb holds only the in-frame ones, with some missing. The profile covers around 130,000 clones, with 90% to 95% appearing a single time and approximately 6.3% taken by the ten largest. V shed 9 bases and J shed 0 bases, with 12 bases lying between them. The CDR3 loop spans 14 amino acids. Germline values: CDR1 MNHEY, CDR2 SVGAGI. A note on this clone: Its target is unknown.

The receptor comes from an adult in good health. The V call is TRBV6-5, the J call TRBJ1-3; D is unclear. Sequenced material: peripheral blood, taken on day 0 of AZD1222 vaccination. This CDR3 reads CASLPLLSGNTIYF. CDR3 DNA sequence: TGTGCCAGTTTGCCCCTACTCTCTGGAAACACCATATATTTT.